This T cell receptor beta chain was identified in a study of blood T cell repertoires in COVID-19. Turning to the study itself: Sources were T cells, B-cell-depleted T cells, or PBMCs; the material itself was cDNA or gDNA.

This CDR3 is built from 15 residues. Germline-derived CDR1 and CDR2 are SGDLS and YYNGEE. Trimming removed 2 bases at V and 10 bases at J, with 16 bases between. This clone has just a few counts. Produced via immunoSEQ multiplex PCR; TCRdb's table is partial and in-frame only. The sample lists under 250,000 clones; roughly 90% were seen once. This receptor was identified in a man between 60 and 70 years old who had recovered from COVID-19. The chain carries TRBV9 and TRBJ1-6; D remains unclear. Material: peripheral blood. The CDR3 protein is CASSVEAGGSSPLHF. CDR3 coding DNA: TGTGCCAGCAGCGTGGAGGCGGGTGGGAGCTCACCCCTCCACTTT.